This entry lists 23 T cell receptor beta chains sequenced from one sample in a study of a mutant IDH1 vaccine in newly diagnosed glioma. The protocol was immunoSEQ multiplex PCR, while the TCRdb copy is restricted to in-frame clones and leaves out a portion. There are some 62,000 clones in the sample; about four fifths occur only once, and 3.8% lies in the top ten. The antigens of these receptors remain unknown. Time point indicated: week 47, end of study. Vaccination comprised doses that each held 300 ug of mutant IDH1 20-mer peptide, plus topical imiquimod. Here the sequenced sample was PBMCs, taken from a glioma patient whose treatment included an IDH1 peptide vaccine. The receptors stem from a man aged 25-40 years with glioma.

The chain uses TRBV6-1 and TRBJ1-2, with 9 bases matching TRBD1. The CDR3 runs to 14 residues. V lost 3 bases and J lost 6; bases outside the gene matches: 5. Germline assignment: CDR1 MNHNS and CDR2 SASEGT. The CDR3 nucleotides read TGTGCCAGCAGTGACCCCGGACAGGGGAATGGCTACACCTTC. Encoded protein: CASSDPGQGNGYTF.

The chain joins TRBV5-6 to TRBJ2-1; maybe TRBD2 (6 bases). CDR1 and CDR2 (germline): SGHDT, YYEEEE. The CDR3 consists of 11 residues. Trimming removed 3 bases from V and 10 bases from J, with 8 bases in between. DNA of the CDR3: TGTGCCAGCAGCTCGACTAGGGAGCAGTTCTTC. Its translation is CASSSTREQFF.

The rearrangement links TRBV6-6 to TRBJ1-1, with a possible D match to TRBD1 (5 bases). Trimming stripped 2 bases from V and 0 bases from J, with 10 bases between. The germline V gene encodes CDR1 MNHNY and CDR2 SVGAGI (reference sequence). The CDR3 loop spans 15 amino acids. The CDR3 protein is CASSYRAGMNTEAFF. CDR3 nucleotide sequence: TGTGCCAGCAGTTACCGGGCAGGGATGAACACTGAAGCTTTCTTT.

The chain couples TRBV5-1 to TRBJ2-5; TRBD2 matches 10 bases. With 3 bases clipped from V and 4 bases from J, the junction kept 6 bases outside the gene matches. Germline V gene data show CDR1 as SGHRS and CDR2 as YFSETQ. This CDR3 has 15 amino acids. The CDR3 bases are TGCGCCAGCAGCTACGGACTAGCGGCGGCAGAGACCCAGTACTTC. Encoded protein: CASSYGLAAAETQYF.

V usage is TRBV9 and J usage is TRBJ2-1, with D tentatively TRBD2 (5 bases). V lost 0 bases to trimming and J lost 3 bases, with 19 bases between them. Germline assignment: CDR1 SGDLS and CDR2 YYNGEE. CDR3 size: 18 residues. In DNA, the CDR3 is TGTGCCAGCAGCGTAGATGGGAGAGCGGCCTCTCACTACAATGAGCAGTTCTTC. Translation gives CASSVDGRAASHYNEQFF.

This clone has just one count. The V and J genes are TRBV7-8 and TRBJ1-1; D gene uncertain. CDR1 is SGHVS, CDR2 FQNEAQ, per germline. V was trimmed by 3 bases and J by 2 bases, leaving 7 bases between them. The CDR3 contains 13 residues. CDR3 DNA sequence: TGTGCCAGCAGCTTCGGCAGCAACACTGAAGCTTTCTTT. As protein: CASSFGSNTEAFF. Filled out from reference TRBV7-8 and TRBJ1-1, the complete variable domain reads GAGVSQSPRYKVAKRGQDVALRCDPISGHVSLFWYQQALGQGPEFLTYFQNEAQLDKSGLPSDRFFAERPEGSVSTLKIQRTQQEDSAVYLCASSFGSNTEAFFGQGTRLTVV.

V usage is TRBV11-2 and J usage is TRBJ2-3, with D perhaps TRBD1 (6 bases). The germline CDR1 and CDR2 sequences are SGHAT and FQNNGV. V was trimmed by 0 bases and J by 4 bases, leaving 17 bases between them. This CDR3 has 17 residues. CDR3 protein: CASSLEGALIPADTQYF. DNA of the CDR3: TGTGCCAGCAGCTTAGAGGGGGCACTCATACCGGCAGATACGCAGTATTTT. The complete variable domain, with remaining parts taken from reference TRBV11-2 and TRBJ2-3, reads EAGVAQSPRYKIIEKRQSVAFWCNPISGHATLYWYQQILGQGPKLLIQFQNNGVVDDSQLPKDRFSAERLKGVDSTLKIQPAKLEDSAVYLCASSLEGALIPADTQYFGPGTRLTVL.

CDR3 DNA: TGTGCCACCAGCAGGAGGACTAGCGGGGGGGCTGGGACCCAGTACTTC. Its protein is CATSRRTSGGAGTQYF. The V and J genes are TRBV15 and TRBJ2-5; 15 nucleotides line up with TRBD2. Germline V lookup: CDR1 LNHNV, CDR2 YYDKDF (reference sequence). V lost 3 bases to trimming and J lost 7 bases; unmatched junction nucleotides: 6. CDR3 length: 16 residues.

V gene TRBV7-6 combines with J gene TRBJ1-1; possibly TRBD1 for D (6 bases). Trimming pared 3 bases from V and 1 base from J, leaving 15 bases between. Per the germline V gene, CDR1 is SGHVS and CDR2 is FNYEAQ. CDR3 length equals 16 residues. The CDR3 reads CASSLDSRRSNTEAFF. The DNA for the CDR3 is TGTGCCAGCAGCTTGGACAGCCGAAGATCGAACACTGAAGCTTTCTTT.

The V and J genes are TRBV2 and TRBJ1-5; 8 bases are a match to TRBD1. This CDR3 spans 15 amino acids. Germline V gene sequence: CDR1 SNHLY, CDR2 FYNNEI. The junction had 6 bases not matched to a gene; V was cut back by 8 bases and J by 0 bases. CDR3 residues: CASRDRKYSNQPQHF. The CDR3 bases are TGTGCCAGCCGGGACAGGAAATATAGCAATCAGCCCCAGCATTTT.

The gene calls are TRBV5-6 and TRBJ2-3; D not certain. This CDR3 has 16 residues. V lost 0 bases to trimming and J lost 2 bases, with 13 bases between them. Germline V CDR1 and CDR2: SGHDT, YYEEEE. CDR3 nucleotides: TGTGCCAGCAGCTTGGTATCGCGGTATTTCACAGATACGCAGTATTTT. Amino acids: CASSLVSRYFTDTQYF.

The chain is built from TRBV18 and TRBJ2-5; D is perhaps TRBD2 (5 bases). The CDR3 length is 15 residues. V lost 1 base and J 5 bases, leaving 14 bases between the germline ends. The germline V gene has CDR1 KGHSH and CDR2 LQKENI. The CDR3 protein is CASSPRRGVGETQYF. In nucleotides, the CDR3 is TGTGCCAGCTCACCACGTCGGGGAGTGGGGGAGACCCAGTACTTC.

The chain combines TRBV28 with TRBJ2-6, with 8 positions matching TRBD1. V was clipped by 5 bases and J by 3 bases; unmatched bases: 3. The CDR3 sequence is 15 residues long. Germline loops: CDR1 MDHEN, CDR2 SYDVKM. In DNA, the CDR3 is TGTGCCAGCAGTCCGGACAGGGTTGGGGCCAACGTCCTGACTTTC. Encoded protein: CASSPDRVGANVLTF.

This clone was seen once. J is TRBJ1-5 and V is TRBV4-1; possible D gene TRBD1, 6 bases. This CDR3 has 18 residues. Germline CDR1 is MGHRA and CDR2 is YSYEKL. Trimming shortened V by 1 base and J by 0 bases, and 16 bases separated the two germline ends. CDR3 loop: CASSQGHYAGDSNQPQHF. The CDR3 DNA is TGCGCCAGCAGCCAAGGTCATTACGCAGGGGATAGCAATCAGCCCCAGCATTTT.

The chain recombines TRBV9 with TRBJ2-7; unclear D gene. The CDR3 sequence is 16 residues long. V lost 0 bases, J lost 0 bases, and 13 bases lay in between. Per germline, CDR1 SGDLS and CDR2 YYNGEE. In DNA, the CDR3 is TGTGCCAGCAGCGTAGCCGCTGCGGTTAGCTCCTACGAGCAGTACTTC. It encodes CASSVAAAVSSYEQYF. Full variable domain (missing parts from reference TRBV9 and TRBJ2-7): DSGVTQTPKHLITATGQRVTLRCSPRSGDLSVYWYQQSLDQGLQFLIQYYNGEERAKGNILERFSAQQFPDLHSELNLSSLELGDSALYFCASSVAAAVSSYEQYFGPGTRLTVT.

The V gene is TRBV7-9, the J gene TRBJ1-2, with no clear D. Germline V gene lookup returns CDR1 SEHNR and CDR2 FQNEAQ (reference sequence). This CDR3 spans 15 amino acids. V was pared by 0 bases and J by 4 bases, with 12 bases between. CDR3 residues: CASSLALASSYGYTF. In nucleotides, the CDR3 is TGTGCCAGCAGCTTAGCTTTGGCCAGTTCCTATGGCTACACCTTC.

The chain couples TRBV10-1 to TRBJ2-1, with 9 bases fitting TRBD1. Germline CDR1 is WNHNN and CDR2 is SYGVQD (reference sequence). J lost 4 bases, V lost 2 bases, and 12 bases had no gene match. CDR3 length equals 18 residues. This chain's CDR3 is CASSEGQGTLGWYNEQFF. CDR3 DNA: TGCGCCAGCAGTGAGGGACAGGGGACCCTGGGGTGGTACAATGAGCAGTTCTTC.

There are a few counts of this clone. This chain connects TRBV7-2 to TRBJ1-1; tentatively, D is TRBD1 (5 bases). The CDR3 has 13 residues. V lost 4 bases and J lost 1, with 7 bases in between. Germline V gene data show CDR1 as SGHTA and CDR2 as FQGNSA. This CDR3 is CASSWGGNTEAFF. CDR3 coding DNA: TGTGCCAGCAGCTGGGGGGGGAACACTGAAGCTTTCTTT.

This chain connects TRBV18 to TRBJ1-6, with no clear D. CDR3 size: 16 residues. Trimming stripped 6 bases from V and 0 bases from J, with 12 bases between. The germline V gene has CDR1 KGHSH and CDR2 LQKENI. The CDR3 protein is CASSRLESSYNSPLHF. In nucleotides, the CDR3 is TGTGCCAGCTCCCGACTGGAGAGCTCCTATAATTCACCCCTCCACTTT. The full variable domain, its missing parts supplied by reference TRBV18 and TRBJ1-6, is NAGVMQNPRHLVRRRGQEARLRCSPMKGHSHVYWYRQLPEEGLKFMVYLQKENIIDESGMPKERFSAEFPKEGPSILRIQQVVRGDSAAYFCASSRLESSYNSPLHFGNGTRLTVT.

The rearrangement uses TRBV6-1 and TRBJ2-7; D might be TRBD1 (6 bases). Germline V gene data show CDR1 as MNHNS and CDR2 as SASEGT. The CDR3 sequence is 13 residues long. Trimming stripped 5 bases from V and 4 bases from J, with 12 bases between. The CDR3 DNA follows: TGTGCCAGCAGTAACAGGGATTGGTACGAGCAGTACTTC. Its protein is CASSNRDWYEQYF.

The sample holds one count of this clone. This chain joins TRBV6-1 and TRBJ2-7; D might be TRBD1 (6 bases). Trimming left V 5 bases short and J 2 bases short, with 16 bases between. Germline V gene data show CDR1 as MNHNS and CDR2 as SASEGT. The CDR3 spans 15 residues. The CDR3 coding sequence is TGTGCCAGCAGTTTCCTTTCCGGGACACCCTACGAGCAGTACTTC. Its protein is CASSFLSGTPYEQYF.

V is TRBV2 and J is TRBJ2-1; 8 bases are a match to TRBD1. J lost 3 bases, V lost 5 bases, and 9 bases had no gene match. Germline V CDR1 and CDR2: SNHLY, FYNNEI. The CDR3 length is 16 residues. The CDR3 coding sequence is TGTGCCAGCAGTACCCTGGACAGGGAGGTCTACAATGAGCAGTTCTTC. Its protein product is CASSTLDREVYNEQFF.

This clone was detected a few times. The genes are TRBV4-1 and TRBJ1-1; maybe TRBD1 (5 bases). The CDR3 consists of 14 residues. The ends were cut back, 6 bases at V and 1 base at J, with 12 bases in the middle. Germline assignment: CDR1 MGHRA and CDR2 YSYEKL. Here the CDR3 reads CASSRETGNTEAFF. The CDR3 coding sequence is TGCGCCAGCAGTCGCGAAACAGGGAACACTGAAGCTTTCTTT.